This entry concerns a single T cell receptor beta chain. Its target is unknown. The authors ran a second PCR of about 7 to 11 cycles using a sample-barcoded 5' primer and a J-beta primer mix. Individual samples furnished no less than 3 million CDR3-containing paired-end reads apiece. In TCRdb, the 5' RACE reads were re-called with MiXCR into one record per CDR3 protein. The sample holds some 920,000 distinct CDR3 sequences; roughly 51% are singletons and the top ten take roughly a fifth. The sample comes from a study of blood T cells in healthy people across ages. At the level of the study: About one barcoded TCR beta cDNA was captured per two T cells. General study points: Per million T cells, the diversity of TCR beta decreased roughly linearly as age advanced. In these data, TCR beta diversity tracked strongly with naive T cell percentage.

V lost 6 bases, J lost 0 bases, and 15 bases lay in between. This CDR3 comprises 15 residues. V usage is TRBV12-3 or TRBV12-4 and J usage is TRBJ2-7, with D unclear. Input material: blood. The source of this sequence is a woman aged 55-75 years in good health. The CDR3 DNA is TGTGCCAGCAGCCCGGCCGGCCTGAGCTCCTACGAGCAGTACTTC. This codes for CASSPAGLSSYEQYF.